The sequence of this T cell receptor (beta chain) was determined in a study of blood T cell repertoires in COVID-19. The wider study: PBMCs, B-cell-depleted T cells, or T cells were the source of the cDNA or gDNA that made up the material.

The CDR3 runs 14 residues. Per germline, CDR1 SNHLY and CDR2 FYNNEI. V lost 7 bases and J 3 bases, leaving 15 bases between the germline ends. Original processing notes: How many nucleated cells were present was estimated from reference gene primer amplification. Profiling relied on immunoSEQ multiplex PCR, and the TCRdb table lists in-frame clones only, not all of them. V and J calls and clone size are those listed in that table; D and trimming were worked out from the DNA. The table records 150,000 to 200,000 clones, about 86% of them present only once. J is TRBJ1-2 and V is TRBV2; D uncertain. The sequencing input was peripheral blood. This sequence originates from a man in his 60s with acute or convalescent COVID-19. CDR3: CASNVLAADYGYTF. The DNA of the CDR3 is TGTGCCAGCAACGTTCTTGCGGCGGACTATGGCTACACCTTC.